One sample yielded the 18 T cell receptor beta chains listed below, sequenced in a study of blood T cell repertoires in COVID-19. Assay: immunoSEQ multiplex PCR; the TCRdb copy retains only in-frame clones and omits some. The sample records 180,000 or so clones, roughly 76% being singletons. The sample consisted of peripheral blood. The source is a middle-aged woman with COVID-19, enrolled during active disease.

The rearrangement links TRBV6-5 to TRBJ2-1; 10 bases match TRBD2. With V trimmed by 6 bases and J by 7 bases, 6 bases remained unmatched. The germline CDR1 and CDR2 sequences are MNHEY and SVGAGI. This CDR3 region has 14 residues. The CDR3 DNA follows: TGTGCCAGCAGCTCTAGCGGGAGCGGTAATGAGCAGTTCTTC. Translating gives CASSSSGSGNEQFF.

This clone was observed a few times. This chain links TRBV2 with TRBJ2-5, with TRBD1 identical over 8 bases. Losses at the gene ends were 9 bases for V and 2 bases for J; bases not matched to a gene: 5. Germline CDR1 and CDR2: SNHLY and FYNNEI. The CDR3 spans 13 residues. CDR3: CARDRAFQETQYF. CDR3 nucleotides: TGTGCCAGGGACAGGGCGTTTCAAGAGACCCAGTACTTC.

CDR3 residues: CASSLPPRSQGAVGTSAYNEQFF. In nucleotides, the CDR3 is TGCGCCAGCAGCTTGCCCCCGCGATCCCAGGGGGCGGTAGGGACTAGCGCTTACAATGAGCAGTTCTTC. The chain combines TRBV5-1 with TRBJ2-1; 10 nucleotides line up with TRBD2. The CDR3 runs 23 residues. V lost 1 base to trimming and J lost 4 bases; unmatched junction nucleotides: 26. Germline lookup yields CDR1 SGHRS and CDR2 YFSETQ. Based on the CDR3 plus reference TRBV5-1 and TRBJ2-1, the full variable domain is KAGVTQTPRYLIKTRGQQVTLSCSPISGHRSVSWYQQTPGQGLQFLFEYFSETQRNKGNFPGRFSGRQFSNSRSEMNVSTLELGDSALYLCASSLPPRSQGAVGTSAYNEQFFGPGTRLTVL.

This sequence joins TRBV19 and TRBJ1-1; 7 bases map to TRBD1. V gave up 10 bases and J gave up 2 bases; unmatched junction bases: 4. Germline lookup yields CDR1 LNHDA and CDR2 SQIVND (reference sequence). This CDR3 contains 12 residues. The CDR3 reads CATRGQNTEAFF. CDR3 DNA sequence: TGTGCCACAAGGGGGCAAAACACTGAAGCTTTCTTT.

This sequence joins TRBV25-1 and TRBJ2-1; 7 bases match TRBD2. Germline CDR1 and CDR2: MGHDK and SYGVNS. V shed 4 bases and J 8 bases; nucleotides not matched to a gene: 8. The length of the CDR3 is 14 residues. The CDR3 region has the DNA TGTGCCAGCAGTGGGACTGGGGCGGGGGATGAGCAGTTCTTC. Amino acids: CASSGTGAGDEQFF.

This clone was seen a handful of times. The chain uses TRBV30 and TRBJ2-1; possible D gene TRBD2, 5 bases. CDR1 and CDR2 from the germline V gene are GTSNPN and SVGIG (reference sequence). The V and J ends lost 6 bases and 0 bases respectively, with 9 bases between them. CDR3 length: 13 amino acids. In DNA, the CDR3 is TGTGCCTGTCAGCGGAGCTCCTACAATGAGCAGTTCTTC. It codes for CACQRSSYNEQFF.

The chain recombines TRBV19 with TRBJ2-3, with D possibly matching TRBD1 (5 bases). Per germline, CDR1 LNHDA and CDR2 SQIVND (reference sequence). Trimming cost V 3 bases and J 0 bases, with 10 bases left between them. There are 15 residues in the CDR3. DNA for the CDR3: TGTGCCAGTAGTATGGGTGGGGCCAGCACAGATACGCAGTATTTT. Translated, it gives CASSMGGASTDTQYF.

This clone came up a few times. DNA for the CDR3: TGCAGCGCGGGGACATCGATTTATGGCTACACCTTC. This translates into CSAGTSIYGYTF. The rearrangement uses TRBV29-1 and TRBJ1-2, with a weak D call TRBD1 (6 bases). Deletions cut 7 bases from V and 5 bases from J, with 14 bases between. The length of the CDR3 is 12 residues. Germline lookup yields CDR1 SQVTM and CDR2 ANQGSEA.

The V gene is TRBV28, the J gene TRBJ1-2; perhaps TRBD1 as D (5 bases). Looked up from germline, CDR1 is MDHEN and CDR2 is SYDVKM. The CDR3 extends over 11 amino acids. Trimming removed 5 bases at V and 8 bases at J, with 9 bases between. The CDR3 region has the DNA TGTGCCAGCAGTATGACAGCCGGCTACACCTTC. Protein: CASSMTAGYTF.

CDR3 amino acids: CASSYGGSGQETQYF. The CDR3 bases are TGCGCCAGCAGCTATGGAGGGAGCGGCCAAGAGACCCAGTACTTC. This chain links TRBV5-1 with TRBJ2-5; D might be TRBD2 (6 bases). The CDR3 totals 15 residues. CDR1 is SGHRS, CDR2 YFSETQ, per germline. V lost 3 bases to trimming and J lost 1 base, with 13 bases between them.

The rearrangement joins TRBV10-3 to TRBJ1-1; the D gene is possibly TRBD1 (6 bases). This CDR3 spans 15 amino acids. Germline assignment: CDR1 ENHRY and CDR2 SYGVKD. Trimming pared 4 bases from V and 3 bases from J, leaving 15 bases between. The CDR3 region is CAISATQGRDTEAFF. CDR3 in DNA: TGTGCCATCAGTGCAACCCAGGGGAGGGACACTGAAGCTTTCTTT.

In this sample, this clone turned up once. For the CDR3, the DNA is TGTGCCAGCAGTTCGTTTACCCCTCGCTACTACGAGCAGTACTTC. As protein: CASSSFTPRYYEQYF. The chain couples TRBV27 to TRBJ2-7, with D unclear. Trimming removed 4 bases at V and 3 bases at J, with 16 bases between. Germline V gene sequence: CDR1 MNHEY, CDR2 SMNVEV (reference sequence). The CDR3 is 15 amino acids.

The chain combines TRBV3-1 (or the pseudogene TRBV3-2) with TRBJ2-7, with D possibly matching TRBD2 (5 bases). The CDR3 loop spans 12 amino acids. CDR1 is LGHDT, CDR2 YNNKEL, per germline (reference sequence). V lost 10 bases and J 3 bases, leaving 13 bases between the germline ends. The chain's CDR3 is CATSLGYYEQYF. CDR3 bases: TGTGCCACCTCACTAGGGTACTACGAGCAGTACTTC.

The chain recombines TRBV30 with TRBJ2-2; possible D gene TRBD1, 5 bases. Looked up from germline, CDR1 is GTSNPN and CDR2 is SVGIG (reference sequence). V lost 1 base and J lost 4, with 10 bases in between. The CDR3 is made up of 14 amino acids. In nucleotides, the CDR3 is TGTGCCTGGAGTGCCGGACATCCCACCGGGGAGCTGTTTTTT. Protein product: CAWSAGHPTGELFF. The variable domain in full, with the rest retrieved from reference TRBV30 and TRBJ2-2, is SQTIHQWPATLVQPVGSPLSLECTVEGTSNPNLYWYRQAAGRGLQLLFYSVGIGQISSEVPQNLSASRPQDRQFILSSKKLLLSDSGFYLCAWSAGHPTGELFFGEGSRLTVL.

The chain carries TRBV27 and TRBJ2-7, with D possibly being TRBD2 (6 bases). Germline V gives CDR1 MNHEY, CDR2 SMNVEV (reference sequence). The V and J ends lost 6 bases and 2 bases respectively, with 11 bases between them. The CDR3 is 13 amino acids. The CDR3 spells CASRRLGPYEQYF. The CDR3 nucleotides read TGTGCCAGCAGGCGACTAGGGCCCTACGAGCAGTACTTC.

V gene TRBV30 combines with J gene TRBJ2-3, with 14 bases matching TRBD2. Unmatched junction bases numbered 6, after V lost 7 bases and J lost 0 bases. Germline lookup yields CDR1 GTSNPN and CDR2 SVGIG (reference sequence). This CDR3 is built from 16 residues. CDR3 in DNA: TGTGCCTTCGGACTAGCGGGAGGCCCTAGCACAGATACGCAGTATTTT. This codes for CAFGLAGGPSTDTQYF.

The chain recombines TRBV4-1 with TRBJ2-1, with 7 bases identical to TRBD1. The CDR3 covers 15 residues. Germline lookup yields CDR1 MGHRA and CDR2 YSYEKL. The trim removed 6 bases at V and 10 bases at J, leaving 15 bases unmatched. CDR3 sequence (DNA): TGCGCCAGCAGTCCCAGAAGGACAGGAAAACTCGAGCAGTTCTTC. Protein sequence: CASSPRRTGKLEQFF.

The chain uses TRBV19 and TRBJ2-5; 10 bases are shared with TRBD2. Germline CDR1 and CDR2: LNHDA and SQIVND (reference sequence). Unmatched junction bases numbered 6, after V lost 3 bases and J lost 5 bases. The CDR3 contains 15 residues. The CDR3, as DNA: TGTGCCAGTAGTATCACCAGCGGGAGGGTTGAGACCCAGTACTTC. Protein sequence: CASSITSGRVETQYF.